These T cell receptor beta chains were read from a single sample in a study of cytomegalovirus exposure and HLA in healthy donors. Sequencing used immunoSEQ multiplex PCR; TCRdb keeps in-frame clones, though not all of them. This repertoire shows some 200,000 clones, 75% to 80% found once; its top ten account for roughly 2%. Sequenced sample: PBMCs. The source is a man aged 18 to 35 in good health and CMV-seronegative. CDR3s include the opening cysteine and the closing phenylalanine or tryptophan. A D gene is named only where the DNA matches it firmly. Part of the rows lack a size; the others show once, few, many or a class for expanded clones.

clone size	D gene	V gene	J gene	CDR3 DNA	CDR3 protein
-	-	TRBV11-2	TRBJ1-6	TGTGCCAGCAGCTTAGTCGCGGGAAATTCACCCCTCCACTTT	CASSLVAGNSPLHF
-	TRBD1	TRBV2	TRBJ1-5	TGTGCCAGCAGCCTCCGGGACAGGGGTCAGCCCCAGCATTTT	CASSLRDRGQPQHF
-	TRBD1	TRBV25-1	TRBJ2-7	TGTGCCAGCAGCAGGACAGGAGTAGACTACGAGCAGTACTTC	CASSRTGVDYEQYF
-	-	TRBV7-9	TRBJ1-1	TGTGCCAGCAGCTTAGGGCCCCAGAACACTGAAGCTTTCTTT	CASSLGPQNTEAFF
-	TRBD1	TRBV6-1	TRBJ2-1	TGTGCCAGCAGTGAAACAGGGGGCTGGGATGAGCAGTTCTTC	CASSETGGWDEQFF
-	TRBD2	TRBV7-3	TRBJ2-2	TGTGCCAGCAGGTCGGGGGGCACCGGGGAGCTGTTTTTT	CASRSGGTGELFF
-	-	TRBV6-6	TRBJ2-2	TGTGCCAGCAGTTACAACAGCCCAAGGGGCGGGGAGCTGTTTTTT	CASSYNSPRGGELFF
-	-	TRBV19	TRBJ1-4	TGTGCCAGTGGGATCGGGAGTATGACTAATGAAAAACTGTTTTTT	CASGIGSMTNEKLFF
-	TRBD2	TRBV7-3	TRBJ2-5	TGTGCCAGCAGCTCGACTAGCGGGGGGAACCAAGAGACCCAGTACTTC	CASSSTSGGNQETQYF
once	TRBD2	TRBV27	TRBJ2-7	TGTGCCAGCAGCTTAGCGGGAGTATACTACGAGCAGTACTTC	CASSLAGVYYEQYF
-	-	TRBV4-2	TRBJ2-3	TGTGCCAGCAGCCAAGATCTGCGACAGGGCCTAGCGGGCCACCAAGATACGCAGTATTTT	CASSQDLRQGLAGHQDTQYF
-	TRBD2	TRBV7-6	TRBJ2-1	TGTGCCAGCAGCTTAGCGGGACTAGCGGTGAGCTCCTACAATGAGCAGTTCTTC	CASSLAGLAVSSYNEQFF
once	-	TRBV7-9	TRBJ1-5	TGTGCCAGCAGCCAGAGGAGTGGTAGCAATCAGCCCCAGCATTTT	CASSQRSGSNQPQHF
-	TRBD2	TRBV4-3	TRBJ2-3	TGCGCCAGCAGCCAAGATCCCCCTAGCGGGGGAAGGGATACGCAGTATTTT	CASSQDPPSGGRDTQYF
-	TRBD2	TRBV13	TRBJ2-7	TGTGCCAGCAGCTTAAGGGTAGCGGGGGGGCCTGGCGAGCAGTACTTC	CASSLRVAGGPGEQYF
-	-	TRBV27	TRBJ2-2	TGTGCCAGCAGCCAGGGGCTGCCCGGGGAGCTGTTTTTT	CASSQGLPGELFF
-	-	TRBV7-8	TRBJ1-2	TGTGCCAGCAGCTTAGCCGGGGGGGTCGAAGGCTACACCTTC	CASSLAGGVEGYTF
-	TRBD1	TRBV7-9	TRBJ2-1	TGTGCCAGCAGCTCCACAGGGGGCCCTTCCTACAATGAGCAGTTCTTC	CASSSTGGPSYNEQFF
-	-	TRBV2	TRBJ1-5	TGTGCCAGCAGCCAAAGTCGGGGGGTCAATCAGCCCCAGCATTTT	CASSQSRGVNQPQHF
once	-	TRBV7-8	TRBJ2-1	TGTGCCAGCAGCTTAAAGTCCGGAGGTGCGTGGGGGCTGAACAATGAGCAGTTCTTC	CASSLKSGGAWGLNNEQFF
-	TRBD2	TRBV5-5	TRBJ2-7	TGTGCCAGCAGCTTACGGGGACTACACGAGCAGTACTTC	CASSLRGLHEQYF
-	-	TRBV28	TRBJ2-3	TGTGCCAGCGGACAGCGGGGAGGCACAGATACGCAGTATTTT	CASGQRGGTDTQYF
-	TRBD1	TRBV9	TRBJ2-2	TGTGCCAGCTCCGTAGACAGGGGCGCAGGGACCGGGGAGCTGTTTTTT	CASSVDRGAGTGELFF
-	-	TRBV29-1	TRBJ1-1	TGCAGCGTTGTGGGGGGGTGGGCAGGGTTGAACACTGAAGCTTTCTTT	CSVVGGWAGLNTEAFF
few	TRBD1	TRBV28	TRBJ2-7	TGTGCCAGCACGACAGGGAACACCTACGAGCAGTACTTC	CASTTGNTYEQYF
-	TRBD2	TRBV27	TRBJ2-7	TGTGCCAGCAGCCCGACTAGCCCCAGCGGCGAGCAGTACTTC	CASSPTSPSGEQYF
-	-	TRBV7-6	TRBJ1-2	TGTGCCAGCAGCTTAGGGGACTCTACAATTTATGGCTACACCTTC	CASSLGDSTIYGYTF
-	TRBD1	TRBV28	TRBJ2-7	TGTGCCAGCAGGGGACAGGGAACCTCCTACGAGCAGTACTTC	CASRGQGTSYEQYF
-	-	TRBV7-3	TRBJ1-1	TGTGCCAGCAGCCCTCAGGGGTCGCAGACTGAAGCTTTCTTT	CASSPQGSQTEAFF
-	TRBD1	TRBV18	TRBJ1-6	TGTGCCAGCTCACTATCGGGCGACAGGGGTATCGTCGATTCACCCCTCCACTTT	CASSLSGDRGIVDSPLHF
-	-	TRBV7-3	TRBJ2-1	TGTGCCAGCAGCCCAACTAGCTACTCCTACAATGAGCAGTTCTTC	CASSPTSYSYNEQFF
-	TRBD2	TRBV5-4	TRBJ2-2	TGTGCCAGCAGCTTGGAGCTAGCGGGGAACACCGGGGAGCTGTTTTTT	CASSLELAGNTGELFF
-	-	TRBV11-2	TRBJ2-5	TGTGCCAGCAGCTCGGGACATCAGGAGACCCAGTACTTC	CASSSGHQETQYF
-	-	TRBV4-1	TRBJ2-7	TGCGCCAGCAGCCAAGAGCACGGGGGCTACGAGCAGTACTTC	CASSQEHGGYEQYF
-	-	TRBV7-9	TRBJ1-2	TGTGCCAGCAGCTTAATCGCCACAACAGCGGGTGGCTACACCTTC	CASSLIATTAGGYTF
once	TRBD1	TRBV2	TRBJ2-7	TGTGCCAGCAGTGAAGCGCTTGGACAGGAAGATCCCGAGCAGTACTTC	CASSEALGQEDPEQYF
medium-sized	-	TRBV27	TRBJ2-2	TGTGCCAGCAGTTCCCTCGGGGAGCTGTTTTTT	CASSSLGELFF
few	TRBD2	TRBV28	TRBJ2-7	TGTGCCAGCAGACGGGGGGTCTACGAGCAGTACTTC	CASRRGVYEQYF
-	-	TRBV9	TRBJ2-2	TGTGCCAGCAGCCTTGGACTTCCCCCCGGGGAGCTGTTTTTT	CASSLGLPPGELFF
-	-	TRBV30	TRBJ1-5	TGTGCCTGGAGTGCATTCGGTCCGGGCAATCAGCCCCAGCATTTT	CAWSAFGPGNQPQHF
-	TRBD2	TRBV7-9	TRBJ2-7	TGTGCCAGCAGCTTAGTGGGGGGAGGGCGGCTAACTTACGAGCAGTACTTC	CASSLVGGGRLTYEQYF
-	TRBD1	TRBV7-8	TRBJ1-1	TGTGCCAGCAGCCTTGGACAGGCCCACACTGAAGCTTTCTTT	CASSLGQAHTEAFF
-	-	TRBV4-2	TRBJ1-4	TGTGCCAGCAGCCTCATACAAATCGCGGACAGACGGGCTAATGAAAAACTGTTTTTT	CASSLIQIADRRANEKLFF
-	TRBD2	TRBV2	TRBJ2-1	TGTGCCAGCAGTAAAATTTCGGGGGGGAACGGGCGGGACAATGAGCAGTTCTTC	CASSKISGGNGRDNEQFF
-	TRBD1	TRBV4-3	TRBJ2-1	TGCGCCAGCAGCCAAGATGGCGGACAGGGCTACAATGAGCAGTTCTTC	CASSQDGGQGYNEQFF
-	-	TRBV7-2	TRBJ1-2	TGTGCCAGCAGCTTACCTGGGGGGAACTATGGCTACACCTTC	CASSLPGGNYGYTF
-	TRBD2	TRBV28	TRBJ2-3	TGTGCCAGCAGCGGCGGGAGCGAGAGAGATACGCAGTATTTT	CASSGGSERDTQYF
few	-	TRBV2	TRBJ2-2	TGTGCCAGCAGTCGGGGGACCGGGGAGCTGTTTTTT	CASSRGTGELFF
once	-	TRBV5-6	TRBJ2-7	TGTGCCAGCAGCTTGGGGACTCGACAGGTAACATCCTACGAGCAGTACTTC	CASSLGTRQVTSYEQYF
-	-	TRBV5-1	TRBJ1-2	TGCGCCAGCAGCCCTTCGGGAGGGGCTGGCTATGGCTACACCTTC	CASSPSGGAGYGYTF
-	-	TRBV7-3	TRBJ2-3	TGTGCCAGCAGCCTCGGGGGAACAGATACGCAGTATTTT	CASSLGGTDTQYF
-	-	TRBV25-1	TRBJ2-2	TGTGCCAGCACCCCGGTGGGGGCGGCCGGGGAGCTGTTTTTT	CASTPVGAAGELFF
-	TRBD1	TRBV27	TRBJ1-2	TGTGCCAGCAGTCTGGGACAGGACTATGGCTACACCTTC	CASSLGQDYGYTF
-	-	TRBV5-6	TRBJ2-7	TGTGCCAGCAGCCCCTCGAGGGGGGGCCACGAGCAGTACTTC	CASSPSRGGHEQYF
-	TRBD1	TRBV27	TRBJ1-6	TGTGCCAGCAGTTCGGGACAGGGGGCTTATAATTCACCCCTCCACTTT	CASSSGQGAYNSPLHF
once	-	TRBV7-2	TRBJ2-1	TGTGCCAGCAGCTTAGGCGGAGTTGAAAATGAGCAGTTCTTC	CASSLGGVENEQFF
-	-	TRBV5-6	TRBJ2-6	TGTGCCAGCAGCCTTTTTGCAGGGCGAAACTCTGGGGCCAACGTCCTGACTTTC	CASSLFAGRNSGANVLTF